The clone carrying this T cell receptor beta chain was detected a few times. Its antigen is unknown. These data come from a study of response to subunit inactivated influenza vaccine. Study findings and constraints: Authors proposed each seasonal influenza vaccination draws in few new T cells.

Trimming left V 1 base short and J 6 bases short, with 10 bases between. CDR1 is LGHNA and CDR2 is YNFKEQ in the germline V gene. There are 14 residues in the CDR3. MiXCR, applied by TCRdb to the RT-PCR reads, yields one record per CDR3 protein. The table shows around 190,000 distinct CDR3 sequences, with about 15% occurring only once. The chain couples TRBV4-2 to TRBJ1-5; D not resolved. Sequences were derived from CD8+ T cells sorted from PBMCs, sampled around 5 days after vaccination. This clonotype was obtained from a man aged 50 or older who received an inactivated influenza vaccine. The CDR3 reads CASSQVMEVQPQHF. CDR3 DNA: TGTGCCAGCAGCCAAGTAATGGAGGTTCAGCCCCAGCATTTT.